This paragraph reports one TCR beta chain. The sample comes from a study of human T cells and chemical hapten exposure. Time point given: patch test 3, about 24 weeks after DPC sensitization. Treatment denoted: therapeutic diphenylcyclopropenone sensitization with weekly scalp DPC. The starting material, unfractionated whole blood, was used for total RNA extraction. TCRdb re-derived calls from the RACE reads in MiXCR, one entry per CDR3 protein. The sample holds fewer than 200,000 distinct CDR3 sequences, 25% to 30% seen once. Looked up from germline, CDR1 is SGHTA and CDR2 is FQGNSA. The germline V and J ends were trimmed by 5 bases and 3 bases, with 8 bases remaining between them. The CDR3 contains 12 residues.

The receptor was derived from a woman aged 18-35 years with alopecia areata. Some clones in this sample may be carry-over from other donors' samples. The material was whole blood, obtained in connection with sensitization to the hapten diphenylcyclopropenone (DPC). The genes are TRBV7-2 and TRBJ2-7; D possibly corresponds to TRBD1 (5 bases). This CDR3 is CASSQGHYEQYF. As DNA, the CDR3 is TGTGCCAGCAGCCAGGGCCACTACGAGCAGTACTTC.